What follows are 10 T cell receptor beta chains derived from one specimen sequenced in a study of type 1 regulatory T cells. TCRdb reprocessed the reads via MiXCR and lists one record per CDR3 protein. The profile shows about 62,000 distinct CDR3 sequences, over 50% of them singletons. Their recognized antigens are unknown. The sequencing sample was made of cultured non-Tr1 T cells, either the whole culture or a sorted T cell fraction (not recorded which). The receptors shown here come from a human donor in good health.

This clonotype has more than one count but fewer than ten. The V gene is TRBV4-3, the J gene TRBJ2-1, with 11 bases lining up with TRBD2. This CDR3 contains 18 residues. Per germline, CDR1 LGHNA and CDR2 YSLEER. Trimming at V came to 1 base and at J to 9 bases, leaving 14 bases not matched to a gene. CDR3 DNA sequence: TGCGCCAGCAGCCAAGCCATTGTAGCGGGAGGGCCGGGAGGTGAGCAGTTCTTC. The encoded protein is CASSQAIVAGGPGGEQFF.

This clonotype has a single count. This chain links TRBV15 with TRBJ2-1, with 15 bases fitting TRBD2. Germline V CDR1 and CDR2: LNHNV, YYDKDF (reference sequence). V shed 0 bases, J shed 9 bases, and the junction held 3 bases outside the gene matches. This CDR3 region has 16 residues. CDR3 sequence: CATSRDGGLAGGEQFF. Written as DNA, the CDR3 is TGTGCCACCAGCAGAGATGGGGGACTAGCGGGAGGTGAGCAGTTCTTC.

Only one count was recorded for this clonotype. The chain couples TRBV19 to TRBJ2-1, with D perhaps TRBD2 (5 bases). The V and J ends lost 5 bases and 6 bases respectively, with 8 bases between them. Germline lookup yields CDR1 LNHDA and CDR2 SQIVND (reference sequence). CDR3 size: 12 residues. This CDR3 reads CASSASFNEQFF. In DNA form, the CDR3 reads TGTGCCAGTAGTGCTAGCTTCAATGAGCAGTTCTTC.

The table lists this clonotype with a few counts. The chain links TRBV20-1 to TRBJ2-1, with 10 nucleotides matching TRBD2. Per germline, CDR1 DFQATT and CDR2 SNEGSKA (reference sequence). The ends lost 3 bases at V and 8 bases at J; junction bases unmatched: 7. CDR3 size: 14 residues. The CDR3 region is CSASRASGRDEQFF. The CDR3 DNA reads as TGCAGTGCTAGTCGGGCTAGCGGGAGAGATGAGCAGTTCTTC.

V usage is TRBV20-1 and J usage is TRBJ2-5, with 7 bases matching TRBD2. Germline CDR1 DFQATT, CDR2 SNEGSKA (reference sequence). Trimming took 1 base from V and 1 from J; bases not matched to a gene: 12. This CDR3 region has 17 residues. The CDR3 spells CSARARTRKGIQETQYF. CDR3 nucleotides: TGCAGTGCTAGAGCCCGGACTAGAAAAGGTATCCAAGAGACCCAGTACTTC.

The chain carries TRBV29-1 and TRBJ2-1; 11 positions agree with TRBD2. The CDR3 runs 15 residues. CDR1 is SQVTM and CDR2 is ANQGSEA in the germline V gene. V shed 5 bases, J shed 0 bases, and the junction held 3 bases outside the gene matches. For the CDR3, the DNA is TGCAGCGTTCCAGGACTAGCGGGCTCCTACAATGAGCAGTTCTTC. Protein: CSVPGLAGSYNEQFF.

This clonotype was seen at least ten times. This rearrangement joins TRBV10-2 to TRBJ2-7, with D unclear. CDR1 is WSHSY and CDR2 is SAAADI in the germline V gene. CDR3 length equals 15 residues. Trimming took 6 bases from V and 0 from J, leaving 15 bases between them. The CDR3 loop reads CASRPGAASSYEQYF. The CDR3 DNA reads as TGCGCCAGCAGACCCGGAGCAGCGAGCTCCTACGAGCAGTACTTC.

The genes are TRBV7-9 and TRBJ2-1, with 7 bases aligning to TRBD1. The CDR3 spans 14 residues. The germline CDR1 and CDR2 sequences are SEHNR and FQNEAQ (reference sequence). The V segment lost 3 bases and the J segment 10 bases; nucleotides outside the gene matches: 9. CDR3: CASSFGTDTPEQFF. The CDR3, as DNA: TGTGCCAGCAGCTTCGGGACAGACACACCGGAGCAGTTCTTC. Full variable domain (missing parts from reference TRBV7-9 and TRBJ2-1): DTGVSQNPRHKITKRGQNVTFRCDPISEHNRLYWYRQTLGQGPEFLTYFQNEAQLEKSRLLSDRFSAERPKGSFSTLEIQRTEQGDSAMYLCASSFGTDTPEQFFGPGTRLTVL.

The rearrangement uses TRBV7-9 and TRBJ2-7, with D tentatively TRBD1 (6 bases). The CDR3 is 15 residues long. Germline V gives CDR1 SEHNR, CDR2 FQNEAQ (reference sequence). Trimming took off 1 base at V and 3 bases at J, with 13 bases between the two ends. DNA for the CDR3: TGTGCCAGCAGCTTAGGTCACGGGACATACTACGAGCAGTACTTC. Encoded protein: CASSLGHGTYYEQYF.

The chain carries TRBV7-3 and TRBJ2-1; D unresolved. The V end lost 4 bases, the J end lost 4 bases, and 11 bases lay between the germline ends. The CDR3 spans 14 residues. Germline V gene sequence: CDR1 SGHTA, CDR2 FQGTGA. CDR3 DNA sequence: TGTGCCAGCAGCTCCCAGGACGAGTACAATGAGCAGTTCTTC. Its protein is CASSSQDEYNEQFF. Variable domain in full (rest from reference TRBV7-3 and TRBJ2-1): GAGVSQTPSNKVTEKGKYVELRCDPISGHTALYWYRQSLGQGPEFLIYFQGTGAADDSGLPNDRFFAVRPEGSVSTLKIQRTERGDSAVYLCASSSQDEYNEQFFGPGTRLTVL.